This entry features one T cell receptor beta chain sequence. What antigen it recognizes has not been identified. No clone much larger than this one lies a single base away; base qualities are absent. CDR1 and CDR2, per the germline V gene, are SGDLS and YYNGEE. The CDR3, cysteine through phenylalanine, is 13 amino acids long. Only the CDR3 portion is preserved as DNA: 39 bases, with reading frame beginning at the first base. The junction carries 6 bases between V and J, which are trimmed by 0 bases and 6 bases respectively. The library was generated by the immunoSEQ multiplex PCR assay. For the multiplex PCR, a mixture combining 60 forward primers for TCR Vbeta segments and 13 reverse primers for TCR Jbeta segments was used. The CDR3 region of rearranged TCR beta genes was amplified from genomic DNA with a multiplex PCR assay. On the Illumina HiSeq System, the amplified TCR beta libraries were sequenced as 87-base-pair reads. From the authors' description of their analysis: A later analysis counted 65 million to 90 million unique TCR beta chains across the 640 or so repertoires, and 9 million to 14 million of these chains were shared by at least two donors. To remove PCR and sequencing errors, raw reads were error-corrected and collapsed into unique sequences using a nearest-neighbor algorithm that merged closely related sequences. V, D and J gene segments were assigned by aligning CDR3 sequences to IMGT reference sequences. For a sequence to be retained, at least a six-nucleotide match to both a V gene segment and a J gene segment was required. A rearrangement was called productive if the CDR3 had no stop codons and remained in frame with V and J, and every other rearrangement was called non-productive. CDR3 was defined according to IMGT convention as the region running from the second conserved V-encoded cysteine to the conserved J-encoded phenylalanine. The earlier analysis of fewer than 700 of the donors excluded sequences that lacked an unambiguous match to a single V gene segment. In an earlier analysis of a few hundred of the donors, V segments were called functional above 56.7% productive rearrangements and were called segregating when the between-donor standard deviation exceeded 5%. To diagnose cytomegalovirus status from the catalog of TCR beta chain sequences, a statistical classification framework was built. A later analysis assigned V and J genes by comparing TCR nucleotide sequences with IMGT/GENE-DB human TR gene sequences. In a later analysis, CDR3 sequences and most-parsimonious VDJ recombination scenarios were assigned using the TCRdist pipeline. In a later analysis, each TCR beta chain was defined by its CDR3 amino acid sequence together with its V-gene family, and reads without a unique V-gene family were excluded. A later analysis removed 550 to 700 highly shared, low-generation-probability nucleotide sequences to deal with suspected cross-contamination and a sequencing artifact. For each public chain, a later analysis derived a clonal expansion index from normalized ranks of inferred template counts within each repertoire. A later analysis computed generation probabilities with a VDJ recombination model fitted to out-of-frame rearrangements, and checked the results against IGoR. A later analysis scored TCR-TCR, TCR-HLA and TCR-CMV co-occurrence with hypergeometric tests, applying a repertoire-size bias correction to TCR pairs. To estimate false discovery rates, a later analysis permuted the HLA or CMV assignments 20 times. A later analysis grouped co-occurring TCRs with DBSCAN, adding TCRdist sequence similarity when clustering within HLA-allele-positive subsets. For co-occurrence clustering, repertoires with fewer than 30,000 or more than 120,000 public chains were excluded, along with roughly 5 repertoires with anomalous nucleotide sharing. The clones in this table, taken by TCRdb from immuneACCESS, are in-frame only. Not every clone is retained; where verified, under half of the shortfall comes from an unresolved V gene, and the cause of the rest is unknown. V, J and clone size are taken as reported in that table, and D and trimming were inferred from the DNA itself. For this sample there are around 150,000 clones; about 81% appear just once. The ten largest clones add up to roughly 7.7% of the sample.

The source of the sample is a study of cytomegalovirus exposure and HLA in healthy donors (dated by TCRdb to about 2017). With respect to the entire study: In an earlier analysis of some 610 of the donors, 250 to 300 Gb of sequence data and 100 million or so unique TCR beta sequences from about 179 million T cells were reported. An early release covering roughly 640 HLA-typed donors comprised roughly 300 gigabases of sequencing data and tens of millions of unique TCR sequences. Of the roughly 410 genotyped donors, 80% to 90% were placed in the genetic ancestry cluster associated with self-reported Caucasian donors. The aim of the study was to test whether cataloging public T cell receptors could identify signatures of past pathogen exposure. Using immunosequencing, the study profiled T cell repertoires from about 610 subjects and related those repertoires to cytomegalovirus serostatus. Along with the roughly 670-subject first cohort, a separate validation cohort of over a hundred different subjects was used. The study combined high-throughput TCR immunosequencing, statistical association of individual TCRs with disease status, and machine learning to predict cytomegalovirus infection status. To study patterns of TCR occurrence, a later analysis re-analyzed previously published TCR beta repertoires from 600 to 750 donors and added high-resolution HLA genotyping. In the later analysis, no new phenotypic data were used to find candidate immune exposures; instead, reliance was placed on TCR beta sequences and their occurrence across donors. To decide whether each TCR beta V gene segment behaved as functional or pseudogenic, an earlier analysis of 587 of the donors relied on high-throughput TCR beta sequencing. Donor age, sex, ethnicity and CMV serostatus were collected together with the repertoire data. In a later genetic analysis, genome-wide SNP genotypes for about 55% of the roughly 670 donors were used, and that subset was treated as a discovery cohort. All discovery cohort repertoires had been generated using a single sequencing platform. Both class I and class II loci were covered by HLA typing, at four-digit resolution. Typing coverage varied by locus: roughly 620-640 donors for A, B, C, DRB1 and DQB1; roughly 560 for DQA1; more than 600 for DPA1; roughly 450 for DPB1. Because of strong linkage in the cohort, roughly five DR-DQ haplotypes were treated as single units for association and clustering. Among 350 to 400 genotyped donors of the cohort, an average of 235,054 unique TCR beta nucleotide sequences were sequenced per donor, roughly 18% of them non-productive. Points the paper makes about the study in general: A few of the identified cytomegalovirus-associated TCR beta chains were confirmed in vitro to be specific for cytomegalovirus antigens. Assigning TCR associations to individual alleles was difficult when HLA alleles, especially DR and DQ, strongly co-occurred. In a later analysis, HLA-associated TCR beta chains were found to be more clonally expanded and to have lower generation probabilities than equally common non-associated chains. In the study, some 180 TCR beta chains were listed as associated with cytomegalovirus. Immune exposure information for the cohort was limited to CMV serostatus. An association between a missense DCLRE1C variant and V-gene and J-gene trimming of TCR beta chains was found in a later genetic analysis and replicated in an independent cohort. Across donors, most TCR sequences were observed very rarely, whereas some public TCRs were present in many individuals. According to a later analysis, most CMV-associated TCR beta chains appeared to be HLA-restricted, and the HLA associations seemed to be driven largely by CMV exposure. Because some donors lacked HLA typing at each locus, the association tests relied only on the typed subset. A later analysis reported that several top co-occurrence clusters appeared linked to parvovirus B19, influenza, CMV and Epstein-Barr virus. Specific HLA alleles were associated with around 18,000 TCR beta sequences at a false discovery rate of 0.05 in a later analysis. Presence/absence analyses assumed roughly uniform sequencing depth across donors, an assumption that may not hold. Linkage disequilibrium might explain the correlated functional status among segregating V segments, but an unknown experimental factor could not be ruled out. The authors suggested that the approach could potentially be generalized to other disease states and immunological phenotypes. An earlier analysis of some 560 of the donors showed that most TCR beta V segments appeared in productive rearrangements either about 87% or about 30% of the time, which broadly matched IMGT annotations. In a later genetic analysis, fewer N-insertions in productive TCRs were reported among donors in an Asian-associated ancestry cluster than the roughly 700-donor mean. This cohort had only TCR beta chains sequenced, and the lack of alpha or paired-chain data limited which features could be detected. The 87-base-pair reads could not distinguish some IMGT-functional V segments, including TRBV6-2 and TRBV6-3, so those segments were excluded. A cluster of highly shared sequence variants was judged likely to be a technical artifact of the sequencing pipeline. A further reported finding was that TCR beta sequences accurately predicted the HLA-A and HLA-B alleles for most subjects in the first cohort. Seventeen rarely observed V segments, including chromosome 9 orphons, were excluded from the earlier analysis of about 610 of the donors because counts were too low. In a later analysis, the rate of TCR association differed among HLA loci, with DRB1 alleles having the most associated TCRs and HLA-C alleles having the fewest. In both the original and validation cohorts, the classifier was reported to diagnose cytomegalovirus status with high specificity and sensitivity.

The cohort consisted of hundreds of healthy bone marrow donors. At the time of sampling, every cohort member was nominally healthy, though immune exposures that went unrecorded were likely present. The donor tested CMV seropositive and was one of the 289 seropositive cohort members. Every donor gave a peripheral blood sample, and the peripheral blood mononuclear cells from that sample were used for TCR beta sequencing. The Qiagen DNeasy Blood Extraction Kit was used to extract genomic DNA from the blood cell samples. Sequencing was carried out using PBMCs. The TCR comes from a woman aged 50 to 60 in good health and CMV-seropositive. The sequence joins TRBV9 to TRBJ2-2; no D gene call is confident. The CDR3 has the sequence CASSVVVAGELFF. The DNA sequence reads TGTGCCAGCAGCGTAGTAGTTGCCGGGGAGCTGTTTTTT.